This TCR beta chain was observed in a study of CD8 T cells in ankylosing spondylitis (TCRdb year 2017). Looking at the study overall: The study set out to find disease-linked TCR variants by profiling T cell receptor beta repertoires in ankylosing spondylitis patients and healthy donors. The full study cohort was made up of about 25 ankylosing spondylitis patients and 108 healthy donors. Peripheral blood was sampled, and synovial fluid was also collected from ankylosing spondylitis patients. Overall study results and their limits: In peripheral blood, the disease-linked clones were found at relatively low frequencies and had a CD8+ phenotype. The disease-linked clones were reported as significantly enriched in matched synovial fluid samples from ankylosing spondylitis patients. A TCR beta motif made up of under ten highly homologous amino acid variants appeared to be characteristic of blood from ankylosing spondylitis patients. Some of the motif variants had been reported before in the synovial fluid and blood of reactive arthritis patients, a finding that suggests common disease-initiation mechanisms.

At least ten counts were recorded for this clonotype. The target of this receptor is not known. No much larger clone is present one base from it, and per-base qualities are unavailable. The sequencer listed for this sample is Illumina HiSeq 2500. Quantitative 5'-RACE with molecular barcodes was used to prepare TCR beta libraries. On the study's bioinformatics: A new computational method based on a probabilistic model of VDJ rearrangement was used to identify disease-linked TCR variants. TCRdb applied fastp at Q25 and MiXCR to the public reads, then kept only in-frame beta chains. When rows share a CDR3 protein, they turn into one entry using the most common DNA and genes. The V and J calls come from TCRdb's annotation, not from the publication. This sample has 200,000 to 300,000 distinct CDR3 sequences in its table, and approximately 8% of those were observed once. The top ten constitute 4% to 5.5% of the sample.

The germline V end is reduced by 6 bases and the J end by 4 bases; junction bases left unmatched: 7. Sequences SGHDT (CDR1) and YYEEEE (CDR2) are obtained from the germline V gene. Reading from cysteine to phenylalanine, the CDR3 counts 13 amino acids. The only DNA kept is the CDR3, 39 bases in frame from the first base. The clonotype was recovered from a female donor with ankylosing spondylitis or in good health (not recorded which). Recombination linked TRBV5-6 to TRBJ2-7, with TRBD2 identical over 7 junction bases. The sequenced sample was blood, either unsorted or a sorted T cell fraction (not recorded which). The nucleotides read TGTGCCAGCAAGGCGGGAGAGGGTTACGAGCAGTACTTC. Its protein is CASKAGEGYEQYF.